This T cell receptor (beta chain) was sequenced during a study of cytomegalovirus exposure and HLA in healthy donors. Vbeta (60) and Jbeta (13) primers were used in the PCR. TCRdb's copy holds only in-frame clones and misses some; the assay was immunoSEQ multiplex PCR. The sample carries roughly 170,000 clones, about 73% recorded once. The CDR3 extends over 13 amino acids. This clonotype was sampled from a woman aged 45-65 years in good health and CMV-seropositive. This rearrangement joins TRBV21-1 to TRBJ1-1. TRBV21-1 is a pseudogene. The specimen sequenced was PBMCs. The DNA for the CDR3 is TGTGCCAGCAGGACTAGGGGAAACACTGAAGCTTTCTTT. Its protein is CASRTRGNTEAFF.